This T cell receptor (beta chain) was sequenced during a study of T-cell reconstitution after alpha-beta-depleted transplantation in children. Study results and caveats: Some patients' high day-60 TCRbeta diversity was traced to surviving recipient T cells and thymic progenitors. Alpha-beta T cells about two months after transplant reportedly derived from several hundred expanded graft clones. T-cell counts and diversity were attributed mostly to newly produced T cells one year after transplant.

This sample's TCRbeta library carried unique molecular identifier barcodes. TCRdb re-called the PCR reads with MiXCR, one entry per CDR3 protein. The table shows approximately 490,000 distinct CDR3 sequences, with 10% occurring only once. Germline V lookup: CDR1 SGHKS, CDR2 YYEKEE (reference sequence). V dropped 0 bases and J dropped 6 bases, with 9 bases sitting between them. There are 14 residues in the CDR3. This clonotype was seen many times. Its antigen is still unknown. The V call is TRBV5-5, the J call TRBJ1-4; D is unresolved. The starting material was PBMCs, obtained before TCRalphabeta/CD19-depleted stem cell transplant. This receptor was identified in a child aged 2-9 years with inherited bone marrow failure, due to receive a stem cell transplant. The CDR3 DNA reads as TGTGCCAGCAGCTTGGCCCCGTCGGATGAAAAACTGTTTTTT. Its protein is CASSLAPSDEKLFF. The full variable domain, rest sourced from reference TRBV5-5 and TRBJ1-4, is DAGVTQSPTHLIKTRGQQVTLRCSPISGHKSVSWYQQVLGQGPQFIFQYYEKEERGRGNFPDRFSARQFPNYSSELNVNALLLGDSALYLCASSLAPSDEKLFFGSGTQLSVL.